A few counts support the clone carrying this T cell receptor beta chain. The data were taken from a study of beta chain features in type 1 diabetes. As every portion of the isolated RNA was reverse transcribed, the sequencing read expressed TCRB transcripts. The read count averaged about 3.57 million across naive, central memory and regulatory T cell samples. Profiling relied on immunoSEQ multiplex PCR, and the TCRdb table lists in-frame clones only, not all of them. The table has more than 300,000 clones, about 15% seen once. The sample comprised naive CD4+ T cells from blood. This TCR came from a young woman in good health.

The CDR3 loop reads CASSLAGGSLRNIQYF. The CDR3 nucleotides read TGTGCCAGCAGCTTGGCCGGCGGGAGCCTCAGGAACATTCAGTACTTC. V gene TRBV5-4 combines with J gene TRBJ2-4; 7 bases are a match to TRBD2. CDR1 SGHNT and CDR2 YYREEE come from the germline V gene (reference sequence). After removal of 0 bases from V and 7 bases from J, the junction contained 10 bases not matched to a gene. The CDR3 spans 16 residues.